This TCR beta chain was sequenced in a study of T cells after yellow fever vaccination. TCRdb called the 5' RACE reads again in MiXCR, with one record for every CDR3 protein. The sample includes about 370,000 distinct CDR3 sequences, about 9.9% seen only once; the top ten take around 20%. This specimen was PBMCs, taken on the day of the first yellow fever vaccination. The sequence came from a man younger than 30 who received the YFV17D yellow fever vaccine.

The CDR3 DNA reads TGTGCCAGCAGCGTAGCTTCCCCCGTTACCGGGGAGCTGTTTTTT. Encoded protein: CASSVASPVTGELFF. The genes are TRBV9 and TRBJ2-2, with no clear D. V gave up 0 bases and J gave up 5 bases, with 11 bases separating them. Germline V gene sequence: CDR1 SGDLS, CDR2 YYNGEE. The CDR3 is 15 amino acids.